These 28 T cell receptor beta chains share one sample of origin, sequenced in a study of control samples from healthy donors and cancer patients. Sequenced by immunoSEQ multiplex PCR; TCRdb stores in-frame clones only, minus some. The table records about 60,000 clones, 90% of them present only once. The sequencing input was PBMCs. These receptors came from a woman aged 50 to 60 with colorectal cancer.

The rearrangement joins TRBV5-1 to TRBJ1-2; TRBD1 might be the D (5 bases). Trimming stripped 4 bases from V and 4 bases from J, with 20 bases between. The germline V gene encodes CDR1 SGHRS and CDR2 YFSETQ. The CDR3 has 16 residues. For the CDR3, the DNA is TGCGCCAGCAGCAGGCAGGGTGGGCCAAATCCCTATGGCTACACCTTC. This codes for CASSRQGGPNPYGYTF.

This chain connects TRBV15 to TRBJ2-1; D is possibly TRBD1 or TRBD2 (5 bases each). V was trimmed by 0 bases and J by 7 bases, leaving 13 bases between them. Germline V CDR1 and CDR2: LNHNV, YYDKDF (reference sequence). The CDR3 consists of 15 residues. CDR3: CATSRDLGPGNEQFF. For the CDR3, the DNA is TGTGCCACCAGCAGAGATTTGGGACCGGGGAATGAGCAGTTCTTC.

The chain is built from TRBV19 and TRBJ2-7, with TRBD1 matching over 7 bases. The germline V gene encodes CDR1 LNHDA and CDR2 SQIVND (reference sequence). V trimming: 6 bases; J trimming: 3 bases; junction bases outside the gene matches: 14. This CDR3 is built from 16 residues. DNA of the CDR3: TGTGCCAGTAGCCCACCGGGACAGCTCTTCTACTACGAGCAGTACTTC. It specifies CASSPPGQLFYYEQYF.

V gene TRBV28 combines with J gene TRBJ1-2, with 10 bases aligning to TRBD1. The V gene end was trimmed by 2 bases and the J gene end by 8 bases; junction bases not matched to a gene: 2. In germline, CDR1 is MDHEN, CDR2 SYDVKM. The CDR3 runs to 13 residues. CDR3 sequence reads: CASSLRTGGGYTF. The CDR3 bases are TGTGCCAGCAGTTTAAGGACAGGGGGAGGCTACACCTTC.

This clone was seen just once. V is TRBV12-3 or TRBV12-4 and J is TRBJ2-7; D possibly matches TRBD1 or TRBD2 (5 bases each). CDR3 length: 13 residues. The V and J ends lost 4 bases and 2 bases respectively, with 9 bases between them. DNA of the CDR3: TGTGCCAGCAGTTCGGGGCCGACCTACGAGCAGTACTTC. As protein: CASSSGPTYEQYF.

This clone came up once. This sequence joins TRBV18 and TRBJ2-5, with D unclear. CDR1 is KGHSH, CDR2 LQKENI, per germline. The V gene lost 6 bases and the J gene lost 5 bases, with 13 bases spanning the gap. The CDR3 runs 13 residues. The CDR3 spells CASSRPTEETQYF. The DNA of the CDR3 is TGTGCCAGCTCGCGACCTACAGAGGAGACCCAGTACTTC.

J is TRBJ2-5 and V is TRBV29-1, with D maybe TRBD2 (6 bases). V was trimmed by 7 bases and J by 5 bases, leaving 17 bases between them. This CDR3 is built from 13 residues. Germline loops: CDR1 SQVTM, CDR2 ANQGSEA. The CDR3 region is CSAQTPGVETQYF. The CDR3 region has the DNA TGCAGCGCTCAGACCCCGGGAGTGGAGACCCAGTACTTC.

The chain joins TRBV4-2 to TRBJ2-6; 8 bases are shared with TRBD2. The CDR3 is 18 residues long. CDR1 and CDR2 (germline): LGHNA, YNFKEQ. Unmatched junction bases numbered 9, after V lost 0 bases and J lost 5 bases. As DNA, the CDR3 is TGTGCCAGCAGCCAAGAGGGGACTAGGTTTTTTAGGGCCAACGTCCTGACTTTC. Translation gives CASSQEGTRFFRANVLTF.

The chain links TRBV3-1 (or the pseudogene TRBV3-2) to TRBJ1-2; maybe TRBD1 (6 bases). The CDR3 loop spans 14 amino acids. V lost 3 bases and J 2 bases, leaving 10 bases between the germline ends. The germline V gene encodes CDR1 LGHDT and CDR2 YNNKEL (reference sequence). CDR3 DNA: TGTGCCAGCAGCCATGCGGACAGAAACTATGGCTACACCTTC. Translated: CASSHADRNYGYTF.

V usage is TRBV2 and J usage is TRBJ2-4; D may be TRBD1 (6 bases). Trimming left V 5 bases short and J 6 bases short, with 20 bases between. The CDR3 is 16 amino acids. Germline V gene sequence: CDR1 SNHLY, CDR2 FYNNEI. In DNA form, the CDR3 reads TGTGCCAGCAGTCAGTACCAGGGGTCGAGTGGAAACATTCAGTACTTC. It encodes CASSQYQGSSGNIQYF.

The J gene is TRBJ1-1, the V gene TRBV6-5; possibly TRBD1 for D (5 bases). Trimming stripped 2 bases from V and 3 bases from J, with 10 bases between. The germline V gene has CDR1 MNHEY and CDR2 SVGAGI. This CDR3 is 14 amino acids long. The DNA for the CDR3 is TGTGCCAGCAGTTACCTGGGGCTTGACACTGAAGCTTTCTTT. It is translated as CASSYLGLDTEAFF.

The chain uses TRBV2 and TRBJ2-7, with 9 bases fitting TRBD1. V shed 6 bases, J shed 1 base, and the junction held 4 bases outside the gene matches. This CDR3 is 14 amino acids long. The V gene's germline CDR1 is SNHLY and CDR2 FYNNEI. The CDR3 nucleotides are TGTGCCAGCAGATCGACAGGGGGTTCCTACGAGCAGTACTTC. Translated, it gives CASRSTGGSYEQYF. Based on the CDR3 plus reference TRBV2 and TRBJ2-7, the full variable domain is EPEVTQTPSHQVTQMGQEVILRCVPISNHLYFYWYRQILGQKVEFLVSFYNNEISEKSEIFDDQFSVERPDGSNFTLKIRSTKLEDSAMYFCASRSTGGSYEQYFGPGTRLTVT.

The rearrangement uses TRBV30 and TRBJ1-2; TRBD1 is a possible D gene (5 bases). Germline values: CDR1 GTSNPN, CDR2 SVGIG (reference sequence). The CDR3 totals 13 residues. Trimming left V 5 bases short and J 10 bases short, with 20 bases between. CDR3 in DNA: TGTGCCTGGGCCCTGGGGGGATTTTTCGACTACACCTTC. The encoded protein is CAWALGGFFDYTF.

The gene calls are TRBV7-6 and TRBJ2-7; D remains ambiguous. V was clipped by 5 bases and J by 2 bases, with 16 bases between them. The germline gives CDR1 SGHVS, CDR2 FNYEAQ. CDR3 size: 15 residues. The CDR3 here is CASSPRSRDTYEQYF. CDR3 coding DNA: TGTGCCAGCAGCCCGAGAAGTCGAGATACCTACGAGCAGTACTTC.

Only a few counts were recorded for this clone. This chain joins TRBV28 and TRBJ2-7; TRBD2 aligns across 12 bases. Looked up from germline, CDR1 is MDHEN and CDR2 is SYDVKM. With V trimmed by 5 bases and J by 6 bases, 11 bases remained unmatched. CDR3 length: 16 residues. The CDR3 coding sequence is TGTGCCAGCAGTGCGTCGACTAGCGGGGGAGATTCCGAGCAGTACTTC. Residues: CASSASTSGGDSEQYF.

This sequence joins TRBV28 and TRBJ2-7, with D possibly being TRBD1 (6 bases). This CDR3 region has 15 residues. From germline, CDR1 is MDHEN and CDR2 SYDVKM. The ends were cut back, 4 bases at V and 4 bases at J, with 17 bases in the middle. The CDR3 loop reads CASSSYSAGVYEQYF. The CDR3 bases are TGTGCCAGCAGTTCCTATAGCGCAGGGGTATACGAGCAGTACTTC.

The chain carries TRBV28 and TRBJ1-2, with D possibly being TRBD1 (5 bases). Trimming removed 2 bases at V and 3 bases at J, with 7 bases between. The CDR3 loop spans 13 amino acids. CDR1 is MDHEN, CDR2 SYDVKM, per germline. DNA of the CDR3: TGTGCCAGCAGTTTACAGGGCTACTATGGCTACACCTTC. It is translated as CASSLQGYYGYTF.

CDR3 in amino acids: CASSLSLLTDTQYF. CDR3 nucleotide sequence: TGTGCCAGCAGCTTGTCCCTGCTAACAGATACGCAGTATTTT. The V call is TRBV5-4, the J call TRBJ2-3; the D is unclear. Trimming shortened V by 1 base and J by 3 bases, and 9 bases separated the two germline ends. The CDR3 length is 14 residues. Germline V CDR1 and CDR2: SGHNT, YYREEE (reference sequence).

CDR3 bases: TGCGCCAGCAGCGGATCGGACAGGGGGCATCGGTACTTC. It codes for CASSGSDRGHRYF. This chain connects TRBV5-1 to TRBJ2-7, with 11 bases identical to TRBD1. J gave up 12 bases and V 4 bases, and 9 bases lay outside the gene matches. The germline CDR1 and CDR2 sequences are SGHRS and YFSETQ. CDR3 size: 13 residues.

This clone rates as medium-sized. V gene TRBV7-2 combines with J gene TRBJ1-2; 12 nucleotides line up with TRBD1. Germline values: CDR1 SGHTA, CDR2 FQGNSA. The J segment lost 5 bases and the V segment lost 0 bases, leaving 7 bases of the junction unmatched. This CDR3 is 17 amino acids long. CDR3 sequence (DNA): TGTGCCAGCAGCTTAGCAATGGGACAGGGGGCGCGGTATGGCTACACCTTC. Amino acid sequence: CASSLAMGQGARYGYTF.

The chain links TRBV7-6 to TRBJ2-3; D gene ambiguous. The germline V gene has CDR1 SGHVS and CDR2 FNYEAQ. V was shortened by 2 bases and J by 0 bases, with 9 bases between the two germline ends. The CDR3 consists of 15 residues. Here the CDR3 DNA reads TGTGCCAGCAGCTTATTTTCGACTAGCACAGATACGCAGTATTTT. This codes for CASSLFSTSTDTQYF.

The rearrangement uses TRBV2 and TRBJ2-3; D call uncertain. This CDR3 spans 15 amino acids. V was cut by 3 bases and J by 0 bases, with 10 bases left in between. In germline, CDR1 is SNHLY, CDR2 FYNNEI. The CDR3 nucleotides read TGTGCCAGCAGTGATGCCGCCACTAGCACAGATACGCAGTATTTT. Amino acids: CASSDAATSTDTQYF. Variable domain in full (rest from reference TRBV2 and TRBJ2-3): EPEVTQTPSHQVTQMGQEVILRCVPISNHLYFYWYRQILGQKVEFLVSFYNNEISEKSEIFDDQFSVERPDGSNFTLKIRSTKLEDSAMYFCASSDAATSTDTQYFGPGTRLTVL.

The chain couples TRBV28 to TRBJ2-7, with 8 nucleotides matching TRBD2. The junction had 2 bases not matched to a gene; V was cut back by 5 bases and J by 2 bases. The CDR3 totals 13 residues. Germline V lookup: CDR1 MDHEN, CDR2 SYDVKM. DNA for the CDR3: TGTGCCAGCAGTATAGCGGGGACCTACGAGCAGTACTTC. Protein: CASSIAGTYEQYF.

This chain links TRBV30 with TRBJ1-5; D uncertain. The CDR3 is 16 residues long. V lost 3 bases, J lost 7 bases, and 22 bases lay in between. Per germline, CDR1 GTSNPN and CDR2 SVGIG (reference sequence). The CDR3 spells CAWRAPAAGIGQPQHF. The CDR3 DNA sequence: TGTGCCTGGAGAGCACCCGCCGCGGGGATCGGGCAGCCCCAGCATTTT.

The V and J genes are TRBV18 and TRBJ1-2; D uncertain. The CDR3 is 13 residues long. The germline V gene has CDR1 KGHSH and CDR2 LQKENI. V lost 5 bases and J lost 3, with 10 bases in between. The CDR3 here is CASSDQSYYGYTF. The CDR3 DNA follows: TGTGCCAGCTCAGATCAAAGTTACTATGGCTACACCTTC. The full variable domain, with the rest looked up from reference TRBV18 and TRBJ1-2, is NAGVMQNPRHLVRRRGQEARLRCSPMKGHSHVYWYRQLPEEGLKFMVYLQKENIIDESGMPKERFSAEFPKEGPSILRIQQVVRGDSAAYFCASSDQSYYGYTFGSGTRLTVV.

The V call is TRBV24-1, the J call TRBJ2-2, with 7 nucleotides matching TRBD2. CDR1 is KGHDR, CDR2 SFDVKD, per germline. The CDR3 loop spans 14 amino acids. V lost 9 bases to trimming and J lost 1 base; unmatched junction nucleotides: 4. CDR3 sequence: CATLGRENTGELFF. In nucleotides, the CDR3 is TGTGCCACCCTGGGGAGGGAGAACACCGGGGAGCTGTTTTTT.

V usage is TRBV7-8 and J usage is TRBJ2-5; TRBD1 matches 7 bases. The CDR3 spans 15 residues. The germline CDR1 and CDR2 sequences are SGHVS and FQNEAQ. The junction had 8 bases not matched to a gene; V was cut back by 5 bases and J by 2 bases. Here the CDR3 reads CASSPGPGQQETQYF. CDR3 DNA: TGTGCCAGCAGCCCAGGCCCGGGACAGCAAGAGACCCAGTACTTC.

The rearrangement joins TRBV7-8 to TRBJ1-1, with a possible D match to TRBD1 (5 bases). This CDR3 spans 14 amino acids. Trimming cost V 3 bases and J 1 base, with 9 bases left between them. Per the germline V gene, CDR1 is SGHVS and CDR2 is FQNEAQ. Written as DNA, the CDR3 is TGTGCCAGCAGCTTGGGACGGAGGAACACTGAAGCTTTCTTT. Its translation is CASSLGRRNTEAFF.